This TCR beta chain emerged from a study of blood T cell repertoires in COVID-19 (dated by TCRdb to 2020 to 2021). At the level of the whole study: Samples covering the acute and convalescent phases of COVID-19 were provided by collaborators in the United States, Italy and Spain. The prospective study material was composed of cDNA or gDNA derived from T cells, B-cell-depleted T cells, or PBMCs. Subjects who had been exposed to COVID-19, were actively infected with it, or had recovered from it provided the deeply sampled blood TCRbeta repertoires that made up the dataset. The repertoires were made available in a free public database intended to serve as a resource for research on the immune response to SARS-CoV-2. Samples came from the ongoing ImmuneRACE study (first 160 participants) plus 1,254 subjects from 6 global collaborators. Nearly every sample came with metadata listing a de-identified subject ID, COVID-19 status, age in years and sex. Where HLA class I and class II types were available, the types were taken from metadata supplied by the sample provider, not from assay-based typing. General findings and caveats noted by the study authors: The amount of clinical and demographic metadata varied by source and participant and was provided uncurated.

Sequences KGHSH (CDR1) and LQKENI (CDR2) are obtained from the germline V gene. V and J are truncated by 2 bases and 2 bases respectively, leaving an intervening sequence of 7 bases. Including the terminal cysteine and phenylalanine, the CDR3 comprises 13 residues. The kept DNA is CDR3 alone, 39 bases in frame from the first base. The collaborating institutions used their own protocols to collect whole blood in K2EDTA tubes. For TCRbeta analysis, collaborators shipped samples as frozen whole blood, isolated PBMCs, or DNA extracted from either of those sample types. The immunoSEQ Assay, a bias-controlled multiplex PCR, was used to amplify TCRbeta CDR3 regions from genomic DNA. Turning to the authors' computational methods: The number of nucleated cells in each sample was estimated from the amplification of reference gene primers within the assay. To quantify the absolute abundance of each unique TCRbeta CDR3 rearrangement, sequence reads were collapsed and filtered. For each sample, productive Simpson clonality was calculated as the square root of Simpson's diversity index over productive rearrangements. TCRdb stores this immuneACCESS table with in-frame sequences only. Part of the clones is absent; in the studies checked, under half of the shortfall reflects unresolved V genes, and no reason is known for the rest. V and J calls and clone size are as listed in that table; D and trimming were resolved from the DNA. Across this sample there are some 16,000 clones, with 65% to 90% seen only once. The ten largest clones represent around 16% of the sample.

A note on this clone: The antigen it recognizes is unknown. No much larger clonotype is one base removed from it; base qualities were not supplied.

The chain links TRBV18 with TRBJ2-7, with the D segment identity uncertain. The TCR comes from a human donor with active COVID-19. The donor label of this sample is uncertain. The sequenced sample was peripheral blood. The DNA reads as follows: TGTGCCAGCTCACCAGAACTAACCTACGAGCAGTACTTC. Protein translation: CASSPELTYEQYF.